These T cell receptor beta chains were read from a single sample in a study of CD8 T cells in Susac syndrome. MiXCR was run by TCRdb on the immunoSEQ multiplex PCR reads, yielding one entry per CDR3 protein. The sample has about 150,000 distinct CDR3 sequences; just under 97% are singletons. Sequencing input: CD8+ T cells from PBMCs. Source of these receptors: a human donor with multiple sclerosis. CDR3s include the opening cysteine and the closing phenylalanine or tryptophan. D genes are given only for firm matches. Expanded clones are given a class, and other clones once, few, many or no size at all.

V	D	size	J	CDR3	DNA
TRBV2	TRBD1	-	TRBJ1-2	CASRATGGEGNGYTF	TGTGCCAGCAGAGCTACAGGGGGCGAGGGGAACGGCTACACCTTC
TRBV14	TRBD1	-	TRBJ1-2	CASSQVPGQTNYGYTF	TGTGCCAGCAGCCAGGTCCCGGGACAGACGAACTATGGCTACACCTTC
TRBV7-6	-	-	TRBJ1-5	CASSPTPNSNQPQHF	TGTGCCAGCAGCCCGACCCCCAATAGCAATCAGCCCCAGCATTTT
TRBV30	-	-	TRBJ1-1	CAWSVMQNTEAFF	TGTGCCTGGAGTGTAATGCAGAACACTGAAGCTTTCTTT
TRBV29-1	-	once	TRBJ1-2	CSAEGGMDYGYTF	TGCAGCGCAGAGGGGGGGATGGACTATGGCTACACCTTC
TRBV20-1	TRBD1	-	TRBJ1-4	CSARDYRGQDEKLFF	TGCAGTGCTAGAGATTACAGGGGGCAGGATGAAAAACTGTTTTTT
TRBV5-1	-	-	TRBJ2-3	CASSSGDSPSDTQYF	TGCGCCAGCAGCTCGGGGGACAGCCCCTCGGATACGCAGTATTTT
TRBV27	TRBD1	-	TRBJ1-2	CASSATGNYGYTF	TGTGCCAGCAGTGCGACAGGGAACTATGGCTACACCTTC
TRBV12-3/TRBV12-4	-	-	TRBJ2-2	CASTHITGELFF	TGTGCCAGCACCCACATAACCGGGGAGCTGTTTTTT
TRBV11-2	TRBD1	-	TRBJ1-1	CASSLYGQGDTEAFF	TGTGCCAGCAGCTTATACGGACAGGGAGACACTGAAGCTTTCTTT
TRBV29-1	-	-	TRBJ2-3	CSVLGARGDQTDTQYF	TGCAGCGTTTTGGGGGCTCGGGGGGACCAGACGGATACGCAGTATTTT
TRBV5-6	-	-	TRBJ1-5	CASTTFSNQPQHF	TGTGCCAGCACGACGTTTAGCAATCAGCCCCAGCATTTT
TRBV27	-	-	TRBJ1-1	CASSILGGTEAFF	TGTGCCAGCAGTATCTTGGGCGGCACTGAAGCTTTCTTT
TRBV27	TRBD1	-	TRBJ2-3	CASSLSVQGGTDTQYF	TGTGCCAGCAGTTTATCGGTGCAGGGGGGCACAGATACGCAGTATTTT
TRBV19	TRBD2	-	TRBJ2-1	CASSTPPLAGPHNEQFF	TGTGCCAGTAGTACGCCGCCTCTAGCGGGGCCACACAATGAGCAGTTCTTC
TRBV7-9	TRBD1	once	TRBJ1-6	CASTHDRVVSPLHF	TGTGCCAGCACCCATGACAGGGTAGTGTCACCCCTCCACTTT
TRBV5-6	-	-	TRBJ2-2	CASSWTQDTGELFF	TGTGCCAGCAGCTGGACCCAGGACACCGGGGAGCTGTTTTTT
TRBV29-1	-	-	TRBJ1-2	CSVEDLSHGGYTF	TGCAGCGTTGAAGATCTGTCTCACGGAGGCTACACCTTC
TRBV15	-	-	TRBJ2-3	CATGPGDNLSTDTQYF	TGTGCCACCGGTCCTGGGGACAACCTAAGCACAGATACGCAGTATTTT
TRBV6-2/TRBV6-3	-	-	TRBJ1-2	CASIGTERHGYTF	TGTGCCAGCATTGGGACCGAGAGGCATGGCTACACCTTC
TRBV7-9	-	-	TRBJ2-1	CASSLVGGARNEQFF	TGTGCCAGCAGCTTAGTGGGGGGCGCTAGGAATGAGCAGTTCTTC
TRBV12-3/TRBV12-4	TRBD2	-	TRBJ2-5	CASSLFLAGGPVETQYF	TGTGCCAGCAGTTTATTCCTAGCGGGGGGTCCGGTAGAGACCCAGTACTTC
TRBV29-1	-	-	TRBJ2-3	CSVQRSTDTQYF	TGCAGCGTTCAAAGGAGCACAGATACGCAGTATTTT
TRBV4-1	-	-	TRBJ2-7	CASSQGQGEQYF	TGCGCCAGCAGCCAAGGACAAGGGGAGCAGTACTTC
TRBV29-1	TRBD2	-	TRBJ2-1	CSVRRGIYNEQFF	TGCAGCGTTCGGCGGGGGATTTACAATGAGCAGTTCTTC
TRBV20-1	-	-	TRBJ2-5	CSARLPIGETQYF	TGCAGTGCTAGATTACCCATAGGGGAGACCCAGTACTTC
TRBV11-1	-	-	TRBJ2-1	CASSLGGHEQFF	TGTGCCAGCAGCTTAGGCGGGCATGAGCAGTTCTTC
TRBV13	-	once	TRBJ2-5	CASRQETQYF	TGTGCCAGCAGACAAGAGACCCAGTACTTC
TRBV20-1	TRBD1	-	TRBJ1-3	CSADREGNTIYF	TGCAGTGCTGACAGGGAAGGAAACACCATATATTTT
TRBV6-5	-	-	TRBJ1-1	CASSYDGGNTEAFF	TGTGCCAGCAGTTACGACGGAGGGAACACTGAAGCTTTCTTT
TRBV12-3/TRBV12-4	-	few	TRBJ2-3	CASSPPRTDTQYF	TGTGCCAGCAGTCCCCCGCGCACAGATACGCAGTATTTT
TRBV29-1	TRBD1	-	TRBJ2-4	CSIQPGQGQIQYF	TGCAGCATCCAACCGGGACAGGGTCAAATTCAGTACTTC
TRBV4-3	TRBD1	-	TRBJ2-7	CASSQPGQGALHYEQYF	TGCGCCAGCAGCCAGCCGGGACAGGGGGCCCTCCACTACGAGCAGTACTTC
TRBV5-1	TRBD2	few	TRBJ2-7	CASSLDASGAREQYF	TGCGCCAGCAGCTTGGACGCTAGCGGGGCCCGCGAGCAGTACTTC